This entry concerns a single TCR beta chain. Antigen unknown. The sample is drawn from a study of T cell repertoires in cytomegalovirus infection. Study conclusions and caveats: Dominating the ex vivo response were TCR beta clonotypes that were CMV-specific and HLA-C-restricted.

TCRdb reanalysed the reads using MiXCR and keeps one entry per CDR3 protein. The sample carries about 740,000 distinct CDR3 sequences, under 40% recorded once. The sequence came from a human donor in good health (CMV status not recorded). Some clones in this sample may be carry-over from other donors' samples. The material sequenced was PBMCs.

CDR3 in DNA: TGTGCCAGCAGTTTTCGTCTTGACAGGGACTACGAGCAGTACTTC. Its protein product is CASSFRLDRDYEQYF. The genes are TRBV27 and TRBJ2-7; TRBD1 aligns across 7 bases. Germline V CDR1 and CDR2: MNHEY, SMNVEV (reference sequence). V gave up 3 bases and J gave up 3 bases; unmatched junction bases: 8. CDR3 length equals 15 residues.